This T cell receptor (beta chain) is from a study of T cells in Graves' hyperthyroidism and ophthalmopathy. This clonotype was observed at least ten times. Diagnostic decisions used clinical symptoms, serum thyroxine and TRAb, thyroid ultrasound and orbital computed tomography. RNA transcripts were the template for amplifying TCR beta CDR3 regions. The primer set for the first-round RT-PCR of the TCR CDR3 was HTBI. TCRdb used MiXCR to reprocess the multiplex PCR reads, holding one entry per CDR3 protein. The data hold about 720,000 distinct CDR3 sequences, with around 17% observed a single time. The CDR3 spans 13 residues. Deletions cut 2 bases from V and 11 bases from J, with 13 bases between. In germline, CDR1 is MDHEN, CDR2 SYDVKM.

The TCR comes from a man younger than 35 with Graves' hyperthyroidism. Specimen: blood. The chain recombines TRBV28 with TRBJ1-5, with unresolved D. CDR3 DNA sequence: TGTGCCAGCAGTTTAAAGAGTGCTCCCTCCCAGCATTTT. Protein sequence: CASSLKSAPSQHF.